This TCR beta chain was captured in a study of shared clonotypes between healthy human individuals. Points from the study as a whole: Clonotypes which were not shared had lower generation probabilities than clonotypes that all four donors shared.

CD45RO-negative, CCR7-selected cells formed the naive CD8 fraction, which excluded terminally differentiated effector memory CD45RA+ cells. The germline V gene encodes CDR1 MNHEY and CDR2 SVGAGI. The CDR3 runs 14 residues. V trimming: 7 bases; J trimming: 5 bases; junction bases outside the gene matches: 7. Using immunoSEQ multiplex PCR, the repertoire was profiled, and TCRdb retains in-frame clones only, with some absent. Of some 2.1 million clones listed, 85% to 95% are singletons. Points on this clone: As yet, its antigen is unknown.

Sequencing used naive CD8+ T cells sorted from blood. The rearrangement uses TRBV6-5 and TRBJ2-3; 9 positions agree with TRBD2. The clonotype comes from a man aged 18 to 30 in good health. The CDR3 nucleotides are TGTGCCAGCAATCCAGCGGGGGGAAGAGATACGCAGTATTTT. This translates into CASNPAGGRDTQYF.